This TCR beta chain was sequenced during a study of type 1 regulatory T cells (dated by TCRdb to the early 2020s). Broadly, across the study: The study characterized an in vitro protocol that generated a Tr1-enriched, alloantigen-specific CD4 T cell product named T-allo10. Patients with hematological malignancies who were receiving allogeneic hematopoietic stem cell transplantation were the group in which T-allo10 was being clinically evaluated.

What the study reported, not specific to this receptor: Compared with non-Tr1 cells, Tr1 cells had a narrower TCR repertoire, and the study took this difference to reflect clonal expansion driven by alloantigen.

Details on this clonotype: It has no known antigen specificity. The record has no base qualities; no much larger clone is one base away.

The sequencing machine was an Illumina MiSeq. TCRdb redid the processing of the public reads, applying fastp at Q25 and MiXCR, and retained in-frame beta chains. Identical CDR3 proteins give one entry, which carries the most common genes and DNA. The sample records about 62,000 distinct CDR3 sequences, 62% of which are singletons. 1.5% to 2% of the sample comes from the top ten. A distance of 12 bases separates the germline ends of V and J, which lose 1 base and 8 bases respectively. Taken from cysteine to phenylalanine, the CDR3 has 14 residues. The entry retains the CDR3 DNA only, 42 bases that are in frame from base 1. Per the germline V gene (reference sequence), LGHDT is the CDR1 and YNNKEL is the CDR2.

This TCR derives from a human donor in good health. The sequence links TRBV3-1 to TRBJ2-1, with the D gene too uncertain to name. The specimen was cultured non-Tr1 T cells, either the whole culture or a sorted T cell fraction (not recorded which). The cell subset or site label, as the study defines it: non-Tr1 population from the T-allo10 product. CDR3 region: CASSQGIARDEQFF. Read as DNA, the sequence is TGTGCCAGCAGCCAAGGGATAGCTAGAGATGAGCAGTTCTTC.